This is a list of T cell receptor beta chains from one sample in a study of blood T cells in healthy people across ages. TCRdb used MiXCR to reprocess the 5' RACE reads, holding one entry per CDR3 protein. The table includes 750,000 to 950,000 distinct CDR3 sequences, under 35% detected once. The same sample was also studied in work on T cells of mothers and their children.

The sample was blood. Receptors were obtained from a woman aged 40 to 50 in good health. CDR3s include the opening cysteine and the closing phenylalanine or tryptophan. The D gene is left open where the match is weak. Some rows have no size entry. The others give once, few or many, or a class for an expanded clone.

cdr3_length,d_call,j_call,v_call,clone_size,cdr3_nt,cdr3_aa
13,.,TRBJ2-5,TRBV7-2,.,TGTGCCAGCAGCGAACAGGATCAAGAGACCCAGTACTTC,CASSEQDQETQYF
16,.,TRBJ1-3,TRBV5-1,few,TGCGCCAGCAGCTTGGACGGATCACTCTCTGGAAACACCATATATTTT,CASSLDGSLSGNTIYF
14,.,TRBJ2-6,TRBV6-2/TRBV6-3,.,TGTGCCAGCAGTTACGGGGGGCCCCCCAACGTCCTGACTTTC,CASSYGGPPNVLTF
15,.,TRBJ2-7,TRBV7-2,many,TGTGCCAGCAGCCCCGGTCAGGTCGGCTCCTACGAGCAGTACTTC,CASSPGQVGSYEQYF
13,.,TRBJ2-7,TRBV20-1,.,TGCAGTGCTAGAGCATTGGGGCCATACGAGCAGTACTTC,CSARALGPYEQYF
16,TRBD1,TRBJ2-5,TRBV15,many,TGTGCCACCAGCAGAGCCGCCGGGACAGGGGAAGAGACCCAGTACTTC,CATSRAAGTGEETQYF
17,TRBD2,TRBJ2-3,TRBV5-1,few,TGCGCCAGCAGCTCTCTTACTAGCGGGGGGGCCACAGATACGCAGTATTTT,CASSSLTSGGATDTQYF
14,.,TRBJ2-5,TRBV2,many,TGTGCCAGCAGTGCCGAGACAAGTCAAGAGACCCAGTACTTC,CASSAETSQETQYF
16,.,TRBJ1-1,TRBV12-3/TRBV12-4,.,TGTGCCAGCAGCTCCCCCTCGGGCAGGGTGAACACTGAAGCTTTCTTT,CASSSPSGRVNTEAFF
14,.,TRBJ2-3,TRBV7-3,few,TGTGCCAGCAGCGAGGGAGGTCGGGCTAATACGCAGTATTTT,CASSEGGRANTQYF
14,.,TRBJ2-3,TRBV5-1,.,TGCGCCAGCAGCTTGGCTGCAGGTCCGGGTACGCAGTATTTT,CASSLAAGPGTQYF
14,TRBD1,TRBJ1-1,TRBV19,.,TGTGCCAGTAGTACAGGGGGCGCGTACACTGAAGCTTTCTTT,CASSTGGAYTEAFF
14,.,TRBJ2-3,TRBV20-1,.,TGCAGTGCTTGGGGAACCAGGGGCACAGATACGCAGTATTTT,CSAWGTRGTDTQYF
17,TRBD2,TRBJ2-5,TRBV10-3,.,TGTGCCATCAGTGCGGGACTAGCGGCGGGCTACCAAGAGACCCAGTACTTC,CAISAGLAAGYQETQYF
12,TRBD1,TRBJ1-2,TRBV29-1,.,TGCAGCGCAATCAAACAGGGGCGCGGCTACACCTTC,CSAIKQGRGYTF
14,TRBD1,TRBJ2-7,TRBV12-3/TRBV12-4,many,TGTGCCAGCAGCCCGGACAGGGGCACCTACGAGCAGTACTTC,CASSPDRGTYEQYF
16,.,TRBJ2-3,TRBV7-8,.,TGTGCCAGCAGCTCATCCCAAGGGGGGGGCACAGATACGCAGTATTTT,CASSSSQGGGTDTQYF
15,.,TRBJ1-3,TRBV9,.,TGTGCCAGCAGCGTAGGGTACGGCTCTGGAAACACCATATATTTT,CASSVGYGSGNTIYF
15,.,TRBJ2-3,TRBV28,.,TGTGCCAGCAGTTTCACAAGGGTCGGTACAGATACGCAGTATTTT,CASSFTRVGTDTQYF
16,.,TRBJ1-6,TRBV5-1,many,TGCGCCAGCAGCCGAGGACCGGGGGGTGGGAATTCACCCCTCCACTTT,CASSRGPGGGNSPLHF
12,.,TRBJ1-2,TRBV29-1,once,TGCAGCGTTGAAGCAGGTGAATATGGCTACACCTTC,CSVEAGEYGYTF
18,TRBD1,TRBJ1-2,TRBV20-1,.,TGCAGTACTAGTCCCAATCTCCTCTACGACAGGGACAACTATGGCTACACCTTC,CSTSPNLLYDRDNYGYTF
17,.,TRBJ1-6,TRBV7-2,.,TGTGCCTGCAGCTCTGGACCCCCTGAGATGAGGAATTCACCCCTCCACTTT,CACSSGPPEMRNSPLHF
16,TRBD1,TRBJ2-1,TRBV12-5,few,TGTGCTAGTGGTTCCCCCGGGACAGGGACCTACAATGAGCAGTTCTTC,CASGSPGTGTYNEQFF